This TCR beta chain is drawn from a study of blood T cell repertoires in COVID-19. Produced via immunoSEQ multiplex PCR; TCRdb's table is partial and in-frame only. The sample contains under 200,000 clones, about 86% of which appear only once. V was shortened by 5 bases and J by 3 bases, with 13 bases between the two germline ends. Per germline, CDR1 KGHDR and CDR2 SFDVKD. The CDR3 totals 14 residues. The clonotype originates from a man aged 18 to 29 with acute or convalescent COVID-19. The sample comprised peripheral blood. V is TRBV24-1 and J is TRBJ2-7; maybe TRBD1 (6 bases). CDR3 loop: CATSASTGLYEQYF. For the CDR3, the DNA is TGTGCCACCAGTGCCTCGACAGGACTCTACGAGCAGTACTTC.